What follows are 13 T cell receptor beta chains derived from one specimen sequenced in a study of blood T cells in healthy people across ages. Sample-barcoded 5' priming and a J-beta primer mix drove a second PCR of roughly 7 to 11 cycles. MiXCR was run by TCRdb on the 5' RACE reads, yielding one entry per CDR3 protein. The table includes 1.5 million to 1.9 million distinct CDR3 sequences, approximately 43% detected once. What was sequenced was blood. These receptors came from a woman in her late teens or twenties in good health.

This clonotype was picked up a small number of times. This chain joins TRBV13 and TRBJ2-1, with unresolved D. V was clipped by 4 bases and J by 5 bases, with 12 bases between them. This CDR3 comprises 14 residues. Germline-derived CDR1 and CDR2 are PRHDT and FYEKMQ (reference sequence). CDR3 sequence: CASSWLLRNNEQFF. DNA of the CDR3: TGTGCCAGCAGCTGGCTGCTAAGGAACAATGAGCAGTTCTTC. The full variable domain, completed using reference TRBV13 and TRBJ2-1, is AAGVIQSPRHLIKEKRETATLKCYPIPRHDTVYWYQQGPGQDPQFLISFYEKMQSDKGSIPDRFSAQQFSDYHSELNMSSLELGDSALYFCASSWLLRNNEQFFGPGTRLTVL.

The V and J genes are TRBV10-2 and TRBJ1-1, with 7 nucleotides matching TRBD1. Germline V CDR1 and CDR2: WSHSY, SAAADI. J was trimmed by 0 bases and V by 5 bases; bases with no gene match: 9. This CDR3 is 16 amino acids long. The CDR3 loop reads CASSFLPGTVNTEAFF. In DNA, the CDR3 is TGCGCCAGCAGTTTCTTACCCGGGACAGTGAACACTGAAGCTTTCTTT.

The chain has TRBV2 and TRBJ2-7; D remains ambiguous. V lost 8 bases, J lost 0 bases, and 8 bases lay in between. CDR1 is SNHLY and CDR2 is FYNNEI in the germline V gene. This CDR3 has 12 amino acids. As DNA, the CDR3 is TGTGCCAGCGGCAGTCCCTCCTACGAGCAGTACTTC. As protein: CASGSPSYEQYF.

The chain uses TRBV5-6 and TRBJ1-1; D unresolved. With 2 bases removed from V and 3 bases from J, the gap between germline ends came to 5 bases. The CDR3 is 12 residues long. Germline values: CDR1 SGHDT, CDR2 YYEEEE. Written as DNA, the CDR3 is TGTGCCAGCAGCTTCACAGACACTGAAGCTTTCTTT. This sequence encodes CASSFTDTEAFF.

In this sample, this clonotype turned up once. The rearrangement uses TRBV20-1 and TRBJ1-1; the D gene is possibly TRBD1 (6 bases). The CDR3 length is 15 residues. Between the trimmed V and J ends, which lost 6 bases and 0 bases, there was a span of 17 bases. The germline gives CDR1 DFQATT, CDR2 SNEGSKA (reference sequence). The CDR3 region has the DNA TGCAGTGCAATCAACCAACAGGGCTTGAACACTGAAGCTTTCTTT. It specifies CSAINQQGLNTEAFF.

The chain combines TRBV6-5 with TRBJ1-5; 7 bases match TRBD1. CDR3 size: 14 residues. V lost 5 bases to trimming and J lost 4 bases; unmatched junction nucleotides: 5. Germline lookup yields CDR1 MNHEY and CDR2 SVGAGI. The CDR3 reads CASSTGQRNQPQHF. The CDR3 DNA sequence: TGTGCCAGCAGTACGGGACAGAGAAATCAGCCCCAGCATTTT.

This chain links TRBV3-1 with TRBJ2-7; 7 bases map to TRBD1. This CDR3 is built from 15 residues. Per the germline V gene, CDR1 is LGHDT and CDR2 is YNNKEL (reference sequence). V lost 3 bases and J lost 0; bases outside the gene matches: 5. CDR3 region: CASSHPRDSSYEQYF. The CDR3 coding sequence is TGTGCCAGCAGCCATCCCCGGGACAGCTCCTACGAGCAGTACTTC.

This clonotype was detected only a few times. The CDR3 spells CASSLEGRANYGYTF. The DNA for the CDR3 is TGTGCCAGCAGCTTAGAGGGGAGGGCTAACTATGGCTACACCTTC. This chain joins TRBV7-9 and TRBJ1-2; D is perhaps TRBD1 (5 bases). Germline V gene lookup returns CDR1 SEHNR and CDR2 FQNEAQ (reference sequence). The CDR3 consists of 15 residues. V was pared by 1 base and J by 0 bases, with 9 bases between.

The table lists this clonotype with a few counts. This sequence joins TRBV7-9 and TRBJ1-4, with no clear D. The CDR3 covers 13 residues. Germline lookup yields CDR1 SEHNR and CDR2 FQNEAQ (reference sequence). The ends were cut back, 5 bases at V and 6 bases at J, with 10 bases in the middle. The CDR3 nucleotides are TGTGCCAGCAGCCCCTATCCCGATGAAAAACTGTTTTTT. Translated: CASSPYPDEKLFF.

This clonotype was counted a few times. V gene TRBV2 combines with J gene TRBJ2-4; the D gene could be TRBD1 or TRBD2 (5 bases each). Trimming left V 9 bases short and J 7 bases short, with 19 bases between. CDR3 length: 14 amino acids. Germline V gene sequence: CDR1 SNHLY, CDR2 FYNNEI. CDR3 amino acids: CASPGVGDENIQYF. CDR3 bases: TGTGCCAGTCCGGGTGTAGGGGACGAGAACATTCAGTACTTC.

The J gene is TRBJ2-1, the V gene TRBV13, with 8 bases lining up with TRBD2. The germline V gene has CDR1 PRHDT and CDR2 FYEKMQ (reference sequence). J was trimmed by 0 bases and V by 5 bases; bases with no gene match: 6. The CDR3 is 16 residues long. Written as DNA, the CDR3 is TGTGCCAGCAGCATAGCGGGAACCCACTCCTACAATGAGCAGTTCTTC. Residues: CASSIAGTHSYNEQFF.

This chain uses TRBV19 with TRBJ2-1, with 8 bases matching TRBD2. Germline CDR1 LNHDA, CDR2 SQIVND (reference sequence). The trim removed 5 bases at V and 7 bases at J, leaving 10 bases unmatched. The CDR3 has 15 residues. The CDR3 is CASSFSSGLYNEQFF. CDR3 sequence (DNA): TGTGCCAGTAGTTTTTCTAGCGGGTTGTATAATGAGCAGTTCTTC.

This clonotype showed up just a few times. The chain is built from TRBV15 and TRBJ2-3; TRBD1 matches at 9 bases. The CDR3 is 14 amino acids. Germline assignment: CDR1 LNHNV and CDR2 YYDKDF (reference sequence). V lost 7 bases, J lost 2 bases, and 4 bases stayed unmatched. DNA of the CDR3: TGTGCCACCAAAGACAGGGGGATCACAGATACGCAGTATTTT. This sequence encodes CATKDRGITDTQYF.